This T cell receptor beta chain was obtained from a study of blood T cells in healthy people across ages. Then a second PCR, running about 6 to 11 cycles, was carried out with a sample-barcoded 5' primer and a J-beta primer mix. TCRdb re-analysed the 5' RACE reads in MiXCR, keeping a single row per CDR3 protein. Of roughly 1,300,000 distinct CDR3 sequences in the sample, around 59% were seen once. Germline values: CDR1 ENHRY, CDR2 SYGVKD. V lost 7 bases and J 5 bases, leaving 23 bases between the germline ends. This CDR3 comprises 16 residues. Concerning this clonotype: The antigen is unknown.

Study conclusions and caveats: Across the age range, TCR beta diversity per million T cells fell in a roughly linear way. Diversity estimated from one million T cells was considered an underestimate.

This chain joins TRBV10-3 and TRBJ1-1; D may be TRBD1 (6 bases). The clonotype was recovered from a man between 18 and 35 years old in good health. Sequencing was performed on blood. CDR3 sequence reads: CAINPGEDSLSTEAFF. The CDR3 DNA follows: TGTGCCATCAACCCAGGGGAGGATAGTTTATCGACTGAAGCTTTCTTT.